Below, 10 T cell receptor beta chains from the same sample are listed, as sequenced in a study of shared clonotypes between healthy human individuals. Sequencing was performed with immunoSEQ multiplex PCR; in TCRdb, only in-frame clones are kept and a portion is missing. The repertoire consists of about 1 million clones, with around 76% occurring once and the leading ten covering 1.4% to 1.5%. The sequenced sample was memory CD4+ T cells sorted from blood. Subset here: CD45RA-negative fraction. All receptors derive from a young man in good health.

This clone was recorded only once. The sample contains more than one DNA sequence encoding this CDR3. V gene TRBV5-4 combines with J gene TRBJ1-6; weak D call: TRBD1 (6 bases). Between the trimmed V and J ends, which lost 0 bases and 6 bases, there was a span of 7 bases. Germline assignment: CDR1 SGHNT and CDR2 YYREEE (reference sequence). This CDR3 has 14 residues. In DNA, the CDR3 is TGTGCCAGCAGCTTGGCAGGGGTTAATTCACCCCTCCACTTT. Translated, it gives CASSLAGVNSPLHF.

The chain couples TRBV5-7 to TRBJ2-3; 9 bases align to TRBD2. TRBV5-7 is given ORF status, its function remaining uncertain. The CDR3 sequence is 18 residues long. Unmatched junction bases numbered 14, after V lost 2 bases and J lost 4 bases. As DNA, the CDR3 is TGTGCCAGCAGCTTCGAGCGGGGGGCAAGAACACCGCCAGATACGCAGTATTTT. It encodes CASSFERGARTPPDTQYF.

This clone has just a few counts. The chain employs TRBV9 and TRBJ1-6; 9 nucleotides agree with TRBD1. CDR3 length equals 15 residues. Germline-derived CDR1 and CDR2 are SGDLS and YYNGEE. With 4 bases clipped from V and 10 bases from J, the junction kept 9 bases outside the gene matches. The DNA for the CDR3 is TGTGCCAGCAGCACTTCCGGGACAGGGAACTCACCCCTCCACTTT. Translation gives CASSTSGTGNSPLHF.

There are a few counts of this clone. The rearrangement links TRBV5-1 to TRBJ2-3; the match to TRBD1 covers 9 bases. Germline V gene lookup returns CDR1 SGHRS and CDR2 YFSETQ. The trim removed 3 bases at V and 0 bases at J, leaving 11 bases unmatched. The CDR3 sequence is 18 residues long. CDR3: CASSSGQGTILSTDTQYF. CDR3 DNA: TGCGCCAGCAGCTCAGGACAGGGGACGATCCTTAGCACAGATACGCAGTATTTT.

The chain has TRBV7-9 and TRBJ2-7; 10 nucleotides line up with TRBD1. V lost 3 bases to trimming and J lost 5 bases; unmatched junction nucleotides: 4. This CDR3 comprises 14 residues. CDR1 is SEHNR, CDR2 FQNEAQ, per germline (reference sequence). The CDR3 sequence: CASSLTGGGDEQYF. The CDR3 region has the DNA TGTGCCAGCAGCTTGACAGGGGGCGGAGACGAGCAGTACTTC.

In this sample, this clone turned up a few times. The V call is TRBV6-6, the J call TRBJ1-1; D is perhaps TRBD1 (5 bases). Germline V gives CDR1 MNHNY, CDR2 SVGAGI (reference sequence). The CDR3 has 11 residues. V lost 6 bases and J 9 bases, leaving 11 bases between the germline ends. The CDR3 bases are TGTGCCAGCAGCGAGATGGGGCAAGCTTTCTTT. Amino acids: CASSEMGQAFF.

This chain uses TRBV19 with TRBJ2-7; D perhaps matches TRBD1 (5 bases). The V and J ends lost 6 bases and 5 bases respectively, with 14 bases between them. This CDR3 is built from 13 residues. Germline loops: CDR1 LNHDA, CDR2 SQIVND (reference sequence). CDR3 sequence reads: CASSRTLRDEQYF. Written as DNA, the CDR3 is TGTGCCAGTAGCCGGACACTACGGGACGAGCAGTACTTC.

This clone was seen a single time. The chain couples TRBV5-6 to TRBJ2-7; TRBD2 aligns across 9 bases. The CDR3 covers 15 residues. Germline V gene data show CDR1 as SGHDT and CDR2 as YYEEEE. The V segment lost 1 base and the J segment 2 bases; nucleotides outside the gene matches: 4. CDR3 sequence reads: CASSLLGLAAYEQYF. DNA of the CDR3: TGTGCCAGCAGCTTGCTGGGACTAGCCGCCTACGAGCAGTACTTC.

There are many counts of this clone. The chain is built from TRBV6-6 and TRBJ2-7; no definite D call. This CDR3 is 11 amino acids long. V lost 4 bases and J 4 bases, leaving 5 bases between the germline ends. CDR1 and CDR2 from the germline V gene are MNHNY and SVGAGI (reference sequence). CDR3 sequence: CASSLTYEQYF. CDR3 sequence (DNA): TGTGCCAGCAGTTTAACGTACGAGCAGTACTTC.

The J gene is TRBJ1-1, the V gene TRBV18; perhaps TRBD1 as D (6 bases). CDR1 KGHSH and CDR2 LQKENI come from the germline V gene. The V end lost 5 bases, the J end lost 2 bases, and 12 bases lay between the germline ends. This CDR3 contains 14 residues. The CDR3 protein is CASSVQGPNTEAFF. In DNA, the CDR3 is TGTGCCAGCTCAGTACAGGGACCTAACACTGAAGCTTTCTTT.